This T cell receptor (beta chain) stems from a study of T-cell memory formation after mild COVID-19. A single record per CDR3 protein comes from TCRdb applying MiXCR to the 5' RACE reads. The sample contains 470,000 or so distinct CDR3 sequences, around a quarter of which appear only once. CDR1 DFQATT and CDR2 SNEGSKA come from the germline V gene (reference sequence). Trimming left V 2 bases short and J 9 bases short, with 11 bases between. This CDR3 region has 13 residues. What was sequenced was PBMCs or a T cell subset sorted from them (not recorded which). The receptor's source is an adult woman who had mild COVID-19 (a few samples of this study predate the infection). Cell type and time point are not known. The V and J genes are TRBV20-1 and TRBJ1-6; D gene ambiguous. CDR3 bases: TGCAGTGCTAGAAAGGACTCAACTTCACCCCTCCACTTT. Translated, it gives CSARKDSTSPLHF.